The entry below describes one TCR beta chain. This clone's antigen is unknown. No clone much larger than this one lies a single base away; base qualities are absent. The method behind the library was the immunoSEQ multiplex PCR assay. For the multiplex PCR, a mixture combining 60 forward primers for TCR Vbeta segments and 13 reverse primers for TCR Jbeta segments was used. Amplification of the CDR3 region of rearranged TCR beta genes was performed with a multiplex PCR assay on genomic DNA. The Illumina HiSeq System was used to sequence the amplified TCR beta libraries as 87-base-pair reads. The published analysis was carried out like this. In a later analysis, tens of millions of unique TCR beta chains were counted across the 690 or so repertoires, and about 10 million of these chains were shared by at least two donors. Raw reads were error-corrected and collapsed into unique sequences with a nearest-neighbor algorithm that merged closely related sequences to remove PCR and sequencing errors. V, D and J gene segments were assigned by aligning CDR3 sequences to IMGT reference sequences. Each retained sequence needed at least a six-nucleotide match to both a V gene segment and a J gene segment. Rearrangements were called productive when the CDR3 lacked stop codons and stayed in frame with V and J; all others were non-productive. Following IMGT convention, CDR3 was defined as the stretch from the second conserved V-encoded cysteine up to the conserved J-encoded phenylalanine. The earlier analysis of some 550 of the donors excluded any sequence lacking an unambiguous match to a single V gene segment. In an earlier analysis of several hundred of the donors, a V segment was called functional when productive rearrangements were above 56.7%, and segregating when the standard deviation between donors exceeded 5%. A statistical classification framework was built for diagnosing cytomegalovirus status from the catalog of TCR beta chain sequences. In a later analysis, V and J genes were assigned by comparing TCR nucleotide sequences against IMGT/GENE-DB human TR gene sequences. The TCRdist pipeline was used in a later analysis to assign CDR3 sequences and most-parsimonious VDJ recombination scenarios. A later analysis defined each TCR beta chain by its CDR3 amino acid sequence plus V-gene family, and excluded reads lacking a unique V-gene family. In a later analysis, around 650 highly shared, low-generation-probability nucleotide sequences were removed to address suspected cross-contamination and a sequencing artifact. A later analysis calculated a clonal expansion index for each public chain from normalized within-repertoire ranks of inferred template counts. A later analysis computed generation probabilities with a VDJ recombination model fitted to out-of-frame rearrangements, and checked the results against IGoR. In a later analysis, TCR-TCR, TCR-HLA and TCR-CMV co-occurrence was scored with hypergeometric tests, and a repertoire-size bias correction was applied to TCR pairs. To estimate false discovery rates, a later analysis permuted the HLA or CMV assignments 20 times. In a later analysis, co-occurring TCRs were grouped with DBSCAN, and TCRdist sequence similarity was added when clustering was performed within HLA-allele-positive subsets. Repertoires with fewer than 30,000 or more than 120,000 public chains were left out of co-occurrence clustering, as were a few repertoires with anomalous nucleotide sharing. TCRdb took over this immuneACCESS table, retaining in-frame rearrangements with V and J assigned. Such tables are incomplete; in checked studies, under half of the missing clones stem from an unresolved V gene, and the remainder is unexplained. For V, J and clone size, that table is used; D and trimming come from the DNA. The sample data list some 120,000 clones, and about 73% of these were observed just once. The biggest ten clones account for 8% to 8.5% of the sample.

These data come from a study of cytomegalovirus exposure and HLA in healthy donors (dated by TCRdb to 2016 to 2017). Notes on the research overall: According to an earlier analysis of 587 of the donors, about 170 million T cells yielded roughly 110 million unique TCR beta sequences and about 280 Gb of sequence data. An early release covering more than 500 HLA-typed donors comprised approximately 300 gigabases of sequencing data and around 86 million unique TCR sequences. Among the roughly 370 genotyped donors, approximately 82% belonged to the genetic ancestry cluster associated with self-reported Caucasian donors. The study aimed to test whether signatures of past pathogen exposure could be identified by cataloging public T cell receptors. Using immunosequencing, the study profiled T cell repertoires from 666 subjects and related those repertoires to cytomegalovirus serostatus. Besides the first cohort of roughly 660 subjects, a separate validation cohort made up of roughly 120 different subjects was used. High-throughput TCR immunosequencing, statistical association of individual TCRs with disease status, and machine learning were combined to predict cytomegalovirus infection status. A later analysis re-examined previously published TCR beta repertoires from several hundred donors and added high-resolution HLA genotyping to investigate patterns of TCR occurrence. In the later analysis, no new phenotypic data were used to find candidate immune exposures; instead, reliance was placed on TCR beta sequences and their occurrence across donors. An earlier analysis of approximately 500 of the donors applied high-throughput TCR beta sequencing to assess whether each TCR beta V gene segment acted as functional or pseudogenic. Donor age, sex, ethnicity and CMV serostatus were collected together with the repertoire data. A later genetic analysis used genome-wide SNP genotypes for about three fifths of the 666 donors, treating that subset as a discovery cohort. Every repertoire in the discovery cohort had been generated on one and the same sequencing platform. HLA typing included class I and class II loci at four-digit resolution. Typing coverage differed by locus: A, B, C, DRB1 and DQB1 were typed in roughly 620-630 donors, DQA1 in about 500, DPA1 in 600 to 610, and DPB1 in approximately 450. A few DR-DQ haplotypes were handled as single units for association and clustering because linkage in the cohort was strong. Across under 500 genotyped donors of the cohort, an average of about 250,000 unique TCR beta nucleotide sequences per donor were sequenced, and 15% to 20% of those sequences were non-productive.

Study-level results and caveats: A later analysis reported that several top co-occurrence clusters appeared linked to parvovirus B19, influenza, CMV and Epstein-Barr virus. The earlier analysis of fewer than 750 of the donors excluded 15 to 20 rarely observed V segments, including chromosome 9 orphons, because counts were too low. In a later analysis, some 18,000 TCR beta sequences were associated with specific HLA alleles at a false discovery rate of 0.05. In this cohort, only TCR beta chains were sequenced, and detectable features were limited by the absence of alpha or paired-chain data. In an earlier analysis of 450 to 750 of the donors, most TCR beta V segments appeared in productive rearrangements about 90% or about 30% of the time, broadly matching IMGT annotations. Presence/absence analyses assumed roughly uniform sequencing depth across donors, an assumption that may not hold. A later genetic analysis associated a missense DCLRE1C variant with V-gene and J-gene trimming of TCR beta chains, and an independent cohort replicated the association. Because the 87-base-pair reads could not distinguish some IMGT-functional V segments, including TRBV6-2 and TRBV6-3, those segments were excluded. The authors suggested that the approach could potentially be generalized to other disease states and immunological phenotypes. A later analysis found that TCR association rates varied across HLA loci, with DRB1 alleles showing the most associated TCRs and HLA-C alleles the fewest. A cluster of highly shared sequence variants was judged likely to represent a technical artifact of the sequencing pipeline. Three of the identified cytomegalovirus-associated TCR beta chains were confirmed in vitro to be specific for cytomegalovirus antigens. A later analysis found that most CMV-associated TCR beta chains appeared HLA-restricted, with HLA associations seemingly driven largely by CMV exposure. Assigning TCR associations to individual alleles was difficult when HLA alleles, especially DR and DQ, strongly co-occurred. A later analysis found that HLA-associated TCR beta chains were more clonally expanded and had lower generation probabilities than equally common non-associated chains. Most TCR sequences were seen in very few donors, while some public TCRs were found in many individuals. A further reported finding was that TCR beta sequences accurately predicted the HLA-A and HLA-B alleles for most subjects in the first cohort. Because HLA typing was missing for some donors at each locus, association tests included only the typed subset. The study listed 150 to 200 TCR beta chains as associated with cytomegalovirus. CMV serostatus was the only immune exposure information available for the cohort. The classifier was reported to diagnose cytomegalovirus status with high specificity and sensitivity in both the original and validation cohorts. In a later genetic analysis, fewer N-insertions in productive TCRs were reported among donors in an Asian-associated ancestry cluster than the approximately 630-donor mean. Correlated functional status among segregating V segments might reflect linkage disequilibrium, but an unknown experimental factor could not be ruled out.

CDR1 is given as MNHNS and CDR2 as SASEGT, both from the germline V gene. From cysteine to phenylalanine, the CDR3 is 14 amino acids long. Only the CDR3 DNA stays, 42 bases, in frame from base 1. Trimming removed 7 bases from V and 0 bases from J; the gene matches leave 5 bases unexplained. In total, approximately 610 healthy bone marrow donors made up the cohort. At the time of sampling, all cohort members were nominally healthy, though unrecorded immune exposures were likely present. The donor was CMV seropositive and belonged to the group of 250 to 300 seropositive cohort members. A peripheral blood sample was provided by each donor, and peripheral blood mononuclear cells were used for TCR beta sequencing. The Qiagen DNeasy Blood Extraction Kit was used to extract genomic DNA from the blood cell samples.

The chain links TRBV6-1 with TRBJ1-2; TRBD1 aligns with 7 central bases. The sequence derives from a woman aged 35 to 49 in good health and CMV-seropositive. The sequenced sample was PBMCs. For the CDR3, the sequence is CASKTGPANYGYTF. Here is the DNA: TGTGCCAGCAAGACAGGGCCCGCTAACTATGGCTACACCTTC.